This T cell receptor (beta chain) was sequenced for a study of sequential checkpoint blockade in melanoma. For the study at large: TCRbeta immunosequencing was performed on DNA from roughly 90 pretreatment melanoma tumor samples. Twenty-two patients had matched tumor biopsies before treatment and at week 13 after nivolumab or ipilimumab alone. General observations from the study: Rising tumor T-cell fraction and clonality meant about 30 times likelier benefit. Pretreatment TIL clonality tracked with response in the nivolumab-first arm.

Treatment described: randomized to nivolumab then ipilimumab (arm A) or the reverse (arm B). This CDR3 has 14 residues. With 5 bases removed from V and 1 base from J, the gap between germline ends came to 11 bases. The germline V gene has CDR1 SGHNT and CDR2 YENEEA. Sequencing was performed with immunoSEQ multiplex PCR; in TCRdb, only in-frame clones are kept and a portion is missing. The table shows several thousand clones, with about 20% occurring only once. This clone was counted between two and nine times. Antigen unknown. The chain recombines TRBV11-3 with TRBJ2-5; D may be TRBD2 (6 bases). This receptor was obtained from a human donor with melanoma. The specimen comprised tumor tissue (inferred from file names), sampled from a patient given nivolumab and ipilimumab in sequence. CDR3 protein: CASSPQTSQETQYF. CDR3 in DNA: TGTGCCAGCAGCCCCCAGACTAGCCAAGAGACCCAGTACTTC.